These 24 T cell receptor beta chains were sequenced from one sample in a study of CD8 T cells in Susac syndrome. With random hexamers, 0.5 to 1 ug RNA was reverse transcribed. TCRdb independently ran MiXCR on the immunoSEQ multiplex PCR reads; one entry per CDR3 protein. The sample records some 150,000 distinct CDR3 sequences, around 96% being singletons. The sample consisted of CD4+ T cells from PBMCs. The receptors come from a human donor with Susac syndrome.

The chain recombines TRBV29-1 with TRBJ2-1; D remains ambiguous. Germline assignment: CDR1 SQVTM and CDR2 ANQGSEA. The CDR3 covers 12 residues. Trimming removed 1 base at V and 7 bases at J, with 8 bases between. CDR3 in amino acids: CSVEGLRNEQFF. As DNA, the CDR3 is TGCAGCGTTGAAGGCCTGAGGAATGAGCAGTTCTTC.

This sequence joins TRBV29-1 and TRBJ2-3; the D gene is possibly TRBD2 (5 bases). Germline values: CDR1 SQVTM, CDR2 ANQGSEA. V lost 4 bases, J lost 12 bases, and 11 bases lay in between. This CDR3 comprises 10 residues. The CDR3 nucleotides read TGCAGCGTTGGAGGGCAGGACCAGTATTTT. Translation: CSVGGQDQYF.

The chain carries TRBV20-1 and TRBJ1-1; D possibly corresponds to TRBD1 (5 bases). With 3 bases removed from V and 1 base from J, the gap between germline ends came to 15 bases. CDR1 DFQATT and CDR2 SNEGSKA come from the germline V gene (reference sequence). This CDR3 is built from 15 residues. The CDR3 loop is CSARAAAGSNTEAFF. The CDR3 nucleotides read TGCAGTGCTAGGGCGGCTGCAGGGTCGAACACTGAAGCTTTCTTT.

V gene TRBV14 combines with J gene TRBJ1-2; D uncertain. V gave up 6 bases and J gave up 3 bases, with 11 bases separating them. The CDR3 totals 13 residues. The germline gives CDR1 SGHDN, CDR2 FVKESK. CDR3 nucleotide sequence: TGTGCCAGCAGTCTTGTAAGGGACTATGGCTACACCTTC. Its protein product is CASSLVRDYGYTF.

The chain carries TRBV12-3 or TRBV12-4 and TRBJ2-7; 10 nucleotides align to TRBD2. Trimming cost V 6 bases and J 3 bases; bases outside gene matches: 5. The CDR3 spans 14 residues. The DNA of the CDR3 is TGTGCCAGCAGCAATAGCGGGGGGAACTACGAGCAGTACTTC. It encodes CASSNSGGNYEQYF.

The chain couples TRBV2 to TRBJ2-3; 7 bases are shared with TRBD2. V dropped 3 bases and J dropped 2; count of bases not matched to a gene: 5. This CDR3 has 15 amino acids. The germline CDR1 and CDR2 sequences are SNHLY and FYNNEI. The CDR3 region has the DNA TGTGCCAGCAGTGACGGGGGAGGGGCCACAGATACGCAGTATTTT. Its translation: CASSDGGGATDTQYF.

CDR3 in DNA: TGCAGCTCAACGGGGCTAGGGGGACCACAAGAGACCCAGTACTTC. This translates into CSSTGLGGPQETQYF. The chain is built from TRBV29-1 and TRBJ2-5; D might be TRBD1 (6 bases). V gave up 8 bases and J gave up 2 bases, with 21 bases separating them. The germline gives CDR1 SQVTM, CDR2 ANQGSEA. CDR3 length equals 15 residues.

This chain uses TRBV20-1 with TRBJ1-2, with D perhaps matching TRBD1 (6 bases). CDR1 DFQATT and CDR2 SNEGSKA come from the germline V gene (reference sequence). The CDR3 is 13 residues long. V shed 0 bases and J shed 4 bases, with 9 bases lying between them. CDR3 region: CSARDLDSYGYTF. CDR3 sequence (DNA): TGCAGTGCTAGAGATTTGGACAGCTATGGCTACACCTTC.

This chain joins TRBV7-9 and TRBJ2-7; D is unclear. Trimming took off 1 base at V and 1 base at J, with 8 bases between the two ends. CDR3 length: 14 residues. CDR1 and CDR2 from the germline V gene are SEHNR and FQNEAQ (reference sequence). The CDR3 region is CASSLEGRSYEQYF. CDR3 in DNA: TGTGCCAGCAGCTTAGAGGGAAGATCCTACGAGCAGTACTTC.

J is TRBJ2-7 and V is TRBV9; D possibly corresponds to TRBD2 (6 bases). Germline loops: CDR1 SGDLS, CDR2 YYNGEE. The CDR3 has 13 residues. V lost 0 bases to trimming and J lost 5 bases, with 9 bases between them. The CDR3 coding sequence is TGTGCCAGCAGCGTAGTTGGCGGGGACGAGCAGTACTTC. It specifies CASSVVGGDEQYF. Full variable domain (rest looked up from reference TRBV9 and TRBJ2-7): DSGVTQTPKHLITATGQRVTLRCSPRSGDLSVYWYQQSLDQGLQFLIQYYNGEERAKGNILERFSAQQFPDLHSELNLSSLELGDSALYFCASSVVGGDEQYFGPGTRLTVT.

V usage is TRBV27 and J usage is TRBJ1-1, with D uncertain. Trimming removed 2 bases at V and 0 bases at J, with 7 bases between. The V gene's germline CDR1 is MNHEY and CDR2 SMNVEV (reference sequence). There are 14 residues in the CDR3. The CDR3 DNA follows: TGTGCCAGCAGTTTAGGGCCGGTGAACACTGAAGCTTTCTTT. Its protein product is CASSLGPVNTEAFF.

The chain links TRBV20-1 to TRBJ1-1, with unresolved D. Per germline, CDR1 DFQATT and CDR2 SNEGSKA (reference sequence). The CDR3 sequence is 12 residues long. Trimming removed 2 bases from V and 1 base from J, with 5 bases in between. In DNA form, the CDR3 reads TGCAGTGCTAGAAGCCGGAACACTGAAGCTTTCTTT. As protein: CSARSRNTEAFF.

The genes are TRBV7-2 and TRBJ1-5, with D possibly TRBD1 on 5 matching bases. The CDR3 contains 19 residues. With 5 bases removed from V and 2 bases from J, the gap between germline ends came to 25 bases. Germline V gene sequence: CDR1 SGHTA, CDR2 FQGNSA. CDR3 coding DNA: TGTGCCAGCAGCCAATTTTATGGGAGGGACCTTGAAGGCAATCAGCCCCAGCATTTT. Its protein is CASSQFYGRDLEGNQPQHF.

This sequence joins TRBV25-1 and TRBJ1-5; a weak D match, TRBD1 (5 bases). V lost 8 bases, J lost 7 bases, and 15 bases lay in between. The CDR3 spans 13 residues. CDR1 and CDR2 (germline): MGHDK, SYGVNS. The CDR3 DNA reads TGTGCCAGCGCGGGGGGGGGAGGCCAGCCCCAGCATTTT. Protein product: CASAGGGGQPQHF.

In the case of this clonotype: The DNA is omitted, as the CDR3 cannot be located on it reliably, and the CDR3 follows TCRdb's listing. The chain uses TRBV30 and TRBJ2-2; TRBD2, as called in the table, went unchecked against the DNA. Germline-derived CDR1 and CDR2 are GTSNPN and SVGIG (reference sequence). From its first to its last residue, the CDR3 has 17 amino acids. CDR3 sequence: CALPIGGGLDGAGSCFF.

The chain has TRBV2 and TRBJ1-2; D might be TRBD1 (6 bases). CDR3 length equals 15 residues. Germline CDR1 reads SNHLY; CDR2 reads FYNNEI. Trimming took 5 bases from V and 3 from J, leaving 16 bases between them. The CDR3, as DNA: TGTGCCAGCAGTTACCAGGGGAGAAGGGACTATGGCTACACCTTC. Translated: CASSYQGRRDYGYTF.

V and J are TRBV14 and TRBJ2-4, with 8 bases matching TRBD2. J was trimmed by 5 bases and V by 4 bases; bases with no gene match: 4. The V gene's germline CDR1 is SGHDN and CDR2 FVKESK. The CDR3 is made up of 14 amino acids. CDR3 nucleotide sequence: TGTGCCAGCAGCCCCGGACTAGCTCAAAACATTCAGTACTTC. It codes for CASSPGLAQNIQYF.

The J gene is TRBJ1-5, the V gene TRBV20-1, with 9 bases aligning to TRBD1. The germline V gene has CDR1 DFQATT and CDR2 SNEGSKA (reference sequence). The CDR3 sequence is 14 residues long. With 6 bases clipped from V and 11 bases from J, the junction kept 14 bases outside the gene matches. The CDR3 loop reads CSALEPGQGKSQHF. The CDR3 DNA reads TGCAGTGCCCTCGAACCGGGACAGGGTAAGTCCCAGCATTTT.

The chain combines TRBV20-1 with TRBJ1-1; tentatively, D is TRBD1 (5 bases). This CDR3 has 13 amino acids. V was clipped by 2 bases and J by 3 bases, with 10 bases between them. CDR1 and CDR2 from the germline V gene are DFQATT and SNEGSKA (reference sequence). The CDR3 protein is CSARRGRYTEAFF. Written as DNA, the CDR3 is TGCAGTGCTAGACGGGGCCGATACACTGAAGCTTTCTTT.

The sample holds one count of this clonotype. CDR3 amino acids: CASNKYRGGENEQFF. DNA of the CDR3: TGTGCCAGCAACAAATACAGGGGTGGGGAGAATGAGCAGTTCTTC. The chain uses TRBV13 and TRBJ2-1; 7 bases map to TRBD1. The CDR3 extends over 15 amino acids. Trimming at V came to 7 bases and at J to 7 bases, leaving 13 bases not matched to a gene. Germline V CDR1 and CDR2: PRHDT, FYEKMQ (reference sequence).

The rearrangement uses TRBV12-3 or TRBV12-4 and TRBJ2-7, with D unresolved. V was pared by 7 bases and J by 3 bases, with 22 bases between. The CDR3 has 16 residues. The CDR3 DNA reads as TGTGCCAGCACCGATGACTTGGCCAGGCCCTACTACGAGCAGTACTTC. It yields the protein CASTDDLARPYYEQYF.

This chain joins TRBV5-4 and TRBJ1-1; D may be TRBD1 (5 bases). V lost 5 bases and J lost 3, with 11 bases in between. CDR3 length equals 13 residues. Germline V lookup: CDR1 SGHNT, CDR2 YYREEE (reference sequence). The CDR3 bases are TGTGCCAGCAGTCCGAGGGGAGACACTGAAGCTTTCTTT. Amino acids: CASSPRGDTEAFF.

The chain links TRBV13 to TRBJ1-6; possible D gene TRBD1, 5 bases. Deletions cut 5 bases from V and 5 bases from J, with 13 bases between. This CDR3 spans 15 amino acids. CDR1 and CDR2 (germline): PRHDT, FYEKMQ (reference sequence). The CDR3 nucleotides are TGTGCCAGCAGCCTCCGGGACGGTGATAATTCACCCCTCCACTTT. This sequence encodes CASSLRDGDNSPLHF.

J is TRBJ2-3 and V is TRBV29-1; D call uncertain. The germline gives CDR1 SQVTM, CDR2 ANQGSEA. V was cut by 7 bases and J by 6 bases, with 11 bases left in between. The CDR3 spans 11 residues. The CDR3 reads CSAINLDTQYF. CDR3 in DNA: TGCAGCGCCATAAACTTGGATACGCAGTATTTT.